The TCR beta chain under discussion was sequenced for a study (dated by TCRdb to 2016 to 2018). Libraries came from RT-PCR. The reads were generated on an Illumina MiSeq. Starting from the raw public reads, TCRdb applied fastp trimming at Q25, assembled clones with MiXCR and retained in-frame beta chains. Rows merge per CDR3 protein into single entries with the most common DNA and genes. Across this sample there are more than 550,000 distinct CDR3 sequences, with 14% seen only once. The top ten constitute roughly 3.6% of the sample. The CDR3 contains 13 residues, cysteine and phenylalanine counted. The kept DNA is CDR3 alone, 39 bases in frame from the first base. Deletion took 6 bases off V and 3 bases off J, with a span of 12 bases between the germline ends. CDR1 and CDR2 were assigned from the germline V gene as MDHEN and SYDVKM. Points on this clonotype: Its binding antigen is unknown. No clone much larger than this one lies a single base away; base qualities are absent.

Recombination linked TRBV28 to TRBJ2-7, with TRBD2 as a weak D call on 5 bases. The clonotype comes from a female donor in good health, serving as a healthy control. The sample taken for sequencing was memory CD4+ T cells from blood. The CDR3 region has the sequence CASRDGGLYEQYF. The DNA is TGTGCCAGCAGGGATGGCGGGCTCTACGAGCAGTACTTC.